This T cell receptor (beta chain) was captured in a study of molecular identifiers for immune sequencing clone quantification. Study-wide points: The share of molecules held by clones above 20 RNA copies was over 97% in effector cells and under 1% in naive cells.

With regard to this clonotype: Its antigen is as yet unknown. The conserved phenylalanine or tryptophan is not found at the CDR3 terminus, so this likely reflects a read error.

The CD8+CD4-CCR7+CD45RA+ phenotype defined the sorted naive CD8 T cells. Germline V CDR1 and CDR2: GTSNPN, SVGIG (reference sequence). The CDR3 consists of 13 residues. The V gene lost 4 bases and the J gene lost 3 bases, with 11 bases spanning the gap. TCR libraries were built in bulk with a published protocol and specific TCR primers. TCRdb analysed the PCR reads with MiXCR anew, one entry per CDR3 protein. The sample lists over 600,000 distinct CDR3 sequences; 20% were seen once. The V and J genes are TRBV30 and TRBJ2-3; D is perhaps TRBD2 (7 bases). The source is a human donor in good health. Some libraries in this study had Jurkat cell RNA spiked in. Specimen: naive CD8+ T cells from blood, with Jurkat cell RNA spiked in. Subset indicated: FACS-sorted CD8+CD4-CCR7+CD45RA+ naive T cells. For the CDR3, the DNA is TGTGCCTGGATCGGGGGGCCGACAGATACGCAGTATTCT. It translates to CAWIGGPTDTQYS.